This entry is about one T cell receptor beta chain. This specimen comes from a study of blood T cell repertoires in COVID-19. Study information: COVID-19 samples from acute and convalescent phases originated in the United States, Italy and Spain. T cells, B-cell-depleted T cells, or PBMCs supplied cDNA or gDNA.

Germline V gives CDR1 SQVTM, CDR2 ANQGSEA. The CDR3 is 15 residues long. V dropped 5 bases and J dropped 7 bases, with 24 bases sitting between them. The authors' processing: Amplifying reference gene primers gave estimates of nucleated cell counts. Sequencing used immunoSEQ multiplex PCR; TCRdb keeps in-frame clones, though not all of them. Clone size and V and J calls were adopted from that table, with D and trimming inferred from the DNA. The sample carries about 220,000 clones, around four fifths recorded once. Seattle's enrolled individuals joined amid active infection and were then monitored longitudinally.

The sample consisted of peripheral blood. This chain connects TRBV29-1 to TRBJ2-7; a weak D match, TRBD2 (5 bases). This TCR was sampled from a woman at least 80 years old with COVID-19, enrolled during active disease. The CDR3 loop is CSVYVVRSLTGEQYF. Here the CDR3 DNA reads TGCAGCGTTTATGTTGTAAGGTCATTGACGGGAGAGCAGTACTTC.